The entry below describes one T cell receptor beta chain. This CDR3 region has 15 residues. Trimming left V 1 base short and J 4 bases short, with 13 bases between. CDR1 is SGHTA and CDR2 is FQGNSA in the germline V gene. These data are taken from a study of blood T cell repertoires in COVID-19. Overall study context: Material from acute and convalescent COVID-19 was sourced from the United States, Italy and Spain.

Original processing notes: Researchers report that nucleated cell counts were estimated from reference gene primer amplification. Generated by immunoSEQ multiplex PCR, the TCRdb table keeps only in-frame clones and is missing some. That table gives V, J and clone size, and the DNA gave D and trimming. In the table there are roughly 42,000 clones, roughly 87% of which are singletons. The gene calls are TRBV7-2 and TRBJ1-1; no firm D call. Sequencing used peripheral blood. The source of this sequence is a man aged 60 to 69 with acute or convalescent COVID-19. The CDR3 loop reads CASSLGPGLSTEAFF. Here the CDR3 DNA reads TGTGCCAGCAGCTTAGGACCGGGGTTGTCCACTGAAGCTTTCTTT.